This T cell receptor beta chain was sequenced for a study of blood T cell repertoires in COVID-19. As for the study in general: PBMCs, B-cell-depleted T cells, or T cells provided the cDNA or gDNA that made up the material.

Looked up from germline, CDR1 is SGDLS and CDR2 is YYNGEE. The CDR3 has 17 residues. The V and J ends lost 3 bases and 4 bases, in that order; junction bases with no gene match: 15. Method: immunoSEQ multiplex PCR; TCRdb's copy keeps in-frame clones and lacks some. Seen here are a few hundred thousand clones, about 91% observed once, and the top ten hold 0.95% to 1.5%. Clinical history reported by participants formed the basis on which cohorts were assigned. The chain combines TRBV9 with TRBJ1-1; 7 bases line up with TRBD1. Sample: PBMCs or T cells enriched from blood (not recorded which). This receptor was obtained from a human donor in a cohort exposed to, infected with or recovered from COVID-19 (not recorded which). The donor label of this sample is uncertain. For the CDR3, the DNA is TGTGCCAGCAGCGCGTTGGTCGGGACAGAACCCTTCACTGAAGCTTTCTTT. Translation: CASSALVGTEPFTEAFF.